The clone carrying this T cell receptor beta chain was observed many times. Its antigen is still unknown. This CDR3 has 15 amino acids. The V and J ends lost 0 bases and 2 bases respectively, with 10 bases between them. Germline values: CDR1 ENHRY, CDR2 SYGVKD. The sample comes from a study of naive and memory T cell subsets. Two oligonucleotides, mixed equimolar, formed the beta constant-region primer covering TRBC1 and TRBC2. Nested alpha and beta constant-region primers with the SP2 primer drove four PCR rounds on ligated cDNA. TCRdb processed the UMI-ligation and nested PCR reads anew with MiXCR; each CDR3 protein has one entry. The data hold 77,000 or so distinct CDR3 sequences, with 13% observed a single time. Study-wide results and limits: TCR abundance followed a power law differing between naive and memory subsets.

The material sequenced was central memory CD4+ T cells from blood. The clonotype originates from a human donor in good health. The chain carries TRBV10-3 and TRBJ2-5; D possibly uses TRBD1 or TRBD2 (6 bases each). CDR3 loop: CAISESPGAQETQYF. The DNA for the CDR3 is TGTGCCATCAGTGAGTCACCGGGGGCTCAAGAGACCCAGTACTTC.